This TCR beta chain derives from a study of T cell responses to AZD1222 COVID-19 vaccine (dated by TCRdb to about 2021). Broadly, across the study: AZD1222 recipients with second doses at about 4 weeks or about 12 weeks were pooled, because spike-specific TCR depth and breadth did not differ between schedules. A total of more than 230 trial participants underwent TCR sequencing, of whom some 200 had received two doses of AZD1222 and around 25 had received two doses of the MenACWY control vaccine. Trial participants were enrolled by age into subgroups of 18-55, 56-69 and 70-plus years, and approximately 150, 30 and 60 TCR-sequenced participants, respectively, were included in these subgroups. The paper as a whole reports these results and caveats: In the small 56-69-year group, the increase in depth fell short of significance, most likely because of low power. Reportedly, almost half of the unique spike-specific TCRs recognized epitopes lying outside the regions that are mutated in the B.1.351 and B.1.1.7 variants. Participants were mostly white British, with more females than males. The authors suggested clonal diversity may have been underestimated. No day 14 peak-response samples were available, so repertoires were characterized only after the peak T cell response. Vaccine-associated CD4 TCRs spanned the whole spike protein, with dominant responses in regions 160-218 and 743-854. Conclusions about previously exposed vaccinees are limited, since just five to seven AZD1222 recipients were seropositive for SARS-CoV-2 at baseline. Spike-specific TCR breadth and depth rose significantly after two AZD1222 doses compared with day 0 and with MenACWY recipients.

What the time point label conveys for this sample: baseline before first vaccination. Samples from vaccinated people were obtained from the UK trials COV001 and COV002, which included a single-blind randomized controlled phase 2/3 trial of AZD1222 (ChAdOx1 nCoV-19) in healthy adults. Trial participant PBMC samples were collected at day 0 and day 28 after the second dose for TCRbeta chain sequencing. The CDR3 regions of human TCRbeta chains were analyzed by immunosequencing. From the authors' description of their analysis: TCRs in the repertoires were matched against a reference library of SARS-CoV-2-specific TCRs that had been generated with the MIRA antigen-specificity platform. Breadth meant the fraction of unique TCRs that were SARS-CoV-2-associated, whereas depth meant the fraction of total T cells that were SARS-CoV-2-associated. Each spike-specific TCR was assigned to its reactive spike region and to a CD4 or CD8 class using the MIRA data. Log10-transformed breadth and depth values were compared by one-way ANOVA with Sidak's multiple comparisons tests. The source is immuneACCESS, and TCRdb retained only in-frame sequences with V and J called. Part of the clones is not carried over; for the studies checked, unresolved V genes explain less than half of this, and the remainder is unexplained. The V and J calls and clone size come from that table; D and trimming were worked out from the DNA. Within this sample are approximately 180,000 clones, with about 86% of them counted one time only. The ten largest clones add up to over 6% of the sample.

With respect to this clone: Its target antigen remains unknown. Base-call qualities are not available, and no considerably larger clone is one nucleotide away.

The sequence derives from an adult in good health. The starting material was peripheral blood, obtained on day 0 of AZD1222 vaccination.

The DNA sequence is given as TGTGCCAGCAGCCAAAGCCGGGGGTACCAAGAGACCCAGTACTTC. This is translated as CASSQSRGYQETQYF. The chain joins TRBV13 to TRBJ2-5, with a tentative D gene TRBD2 over 6 matching bases. The CDR3 holds 15 amino acids from the cysteine to the phenylalanine. This entry keeps only the CDR3 DNA: 45 bases, framed from base 1. CDR1 and CDR2 are read off the germline V gene (reference sequence) as PRHDT and FYEKMQ. The junction carries 13 bases between V and J, which are trimmed by 5 bases and 0 bases respectively.